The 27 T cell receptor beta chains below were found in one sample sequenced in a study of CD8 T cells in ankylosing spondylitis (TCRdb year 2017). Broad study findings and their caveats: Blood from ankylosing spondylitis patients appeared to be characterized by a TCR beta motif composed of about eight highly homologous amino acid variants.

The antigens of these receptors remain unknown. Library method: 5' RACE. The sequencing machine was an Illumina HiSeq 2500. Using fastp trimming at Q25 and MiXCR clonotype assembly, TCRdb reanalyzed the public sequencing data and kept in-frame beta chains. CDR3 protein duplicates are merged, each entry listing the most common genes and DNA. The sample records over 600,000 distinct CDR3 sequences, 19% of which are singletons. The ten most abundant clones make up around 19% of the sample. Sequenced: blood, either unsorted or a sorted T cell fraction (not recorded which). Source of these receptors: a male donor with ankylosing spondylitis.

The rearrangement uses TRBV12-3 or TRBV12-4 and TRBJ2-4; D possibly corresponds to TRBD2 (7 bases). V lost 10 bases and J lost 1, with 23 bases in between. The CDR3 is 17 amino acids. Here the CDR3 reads CAISSPTKGGAKNIQYF. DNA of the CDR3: TGTGCCATCAGCTCCCCTACCAAGGGGGGGGCCAAAAACATTCAGTACTTC.

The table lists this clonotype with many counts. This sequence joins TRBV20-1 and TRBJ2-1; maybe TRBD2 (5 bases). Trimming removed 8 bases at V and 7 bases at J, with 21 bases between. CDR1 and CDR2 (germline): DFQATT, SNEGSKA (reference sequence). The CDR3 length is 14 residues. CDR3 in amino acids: CSPKGAALGNEQFF. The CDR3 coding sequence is TGCAGTCCCAAGGGAGCGGCCCTTGGTAATGAGCAGTTCTTC.

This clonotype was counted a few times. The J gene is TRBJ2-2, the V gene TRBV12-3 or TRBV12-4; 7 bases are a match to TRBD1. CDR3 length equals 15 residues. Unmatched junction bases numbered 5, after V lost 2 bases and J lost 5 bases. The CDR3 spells CASSLPRQGTGELFF. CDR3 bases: TGTGCCAGCAGTTTACCCAGACAGGGAACCGGGGAGCTGTTTTTT.

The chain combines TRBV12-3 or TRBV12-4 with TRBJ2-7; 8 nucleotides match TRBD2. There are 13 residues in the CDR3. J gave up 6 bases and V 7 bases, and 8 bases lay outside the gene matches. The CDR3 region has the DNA TGTGCCAGCATCCCCCGGGAGGGCGTCGAGCAGTACTTC. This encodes CASIPREGVEQYF.

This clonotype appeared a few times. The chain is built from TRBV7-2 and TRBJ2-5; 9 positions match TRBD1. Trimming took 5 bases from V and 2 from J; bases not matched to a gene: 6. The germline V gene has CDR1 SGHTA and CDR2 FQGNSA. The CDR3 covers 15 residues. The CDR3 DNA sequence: TGTGCCAGCAGCCCACAGGGGGCCATTCAAGAGACCCAGTACTTC. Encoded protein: CASSPQGAIQETQYF.

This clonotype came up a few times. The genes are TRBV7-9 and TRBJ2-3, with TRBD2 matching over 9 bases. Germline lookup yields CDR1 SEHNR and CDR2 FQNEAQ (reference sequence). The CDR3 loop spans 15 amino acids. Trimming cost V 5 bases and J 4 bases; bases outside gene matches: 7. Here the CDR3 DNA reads TGTGCCAGCAGCCCTAGGCGGGGGGGATCAGATACGCAGTATTTT. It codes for CASSPRRGGSDTQYF.

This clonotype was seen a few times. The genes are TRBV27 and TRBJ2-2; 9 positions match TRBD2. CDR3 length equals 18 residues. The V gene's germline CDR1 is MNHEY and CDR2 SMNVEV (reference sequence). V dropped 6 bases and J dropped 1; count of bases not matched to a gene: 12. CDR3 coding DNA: TGTGCCAGCAGATCCGGGCGGGGGGGGAGTCGGAACACCGGGGAGCTGTTTTTT. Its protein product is CASRSGRGGSRNTGELFF.

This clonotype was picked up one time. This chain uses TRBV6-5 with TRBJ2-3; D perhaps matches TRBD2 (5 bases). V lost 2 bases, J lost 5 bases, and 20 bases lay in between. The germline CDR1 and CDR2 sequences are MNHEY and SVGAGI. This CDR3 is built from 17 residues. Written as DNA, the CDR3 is TGTGCCAGCAGTTACAGCCGAAAGCGGCCCGGAGAAGATACGCAGTATTTT. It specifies CASSYSRKRPGEDTQYF.

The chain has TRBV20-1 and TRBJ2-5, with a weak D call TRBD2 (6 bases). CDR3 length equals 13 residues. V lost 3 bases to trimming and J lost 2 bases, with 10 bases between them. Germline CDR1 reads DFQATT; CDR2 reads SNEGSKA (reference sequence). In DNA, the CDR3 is TGCAGTGCTAGGGCCCTAGCGCAAGAGACCCAGTACTTC. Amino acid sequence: CSARALAQETQYF.

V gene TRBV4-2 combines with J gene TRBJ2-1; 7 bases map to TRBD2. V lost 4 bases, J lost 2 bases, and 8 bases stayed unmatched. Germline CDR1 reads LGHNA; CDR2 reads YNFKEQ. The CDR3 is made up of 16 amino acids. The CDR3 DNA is TGTGCCAGCAGCCGGATTACTAGCGTGGCCTACAATGAGCAGTTCTTC. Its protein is CASSRITSVAYNEQFF.

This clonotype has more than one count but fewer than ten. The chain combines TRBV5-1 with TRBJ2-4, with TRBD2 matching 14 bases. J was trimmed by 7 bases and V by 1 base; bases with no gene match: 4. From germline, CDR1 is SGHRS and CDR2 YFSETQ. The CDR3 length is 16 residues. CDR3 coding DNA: TGCGCCAGCAGCTTGAGCGGGACTAGCGGGAGTAACATTCAGTACTTC. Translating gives CASSLSGTSGSNIQYF.

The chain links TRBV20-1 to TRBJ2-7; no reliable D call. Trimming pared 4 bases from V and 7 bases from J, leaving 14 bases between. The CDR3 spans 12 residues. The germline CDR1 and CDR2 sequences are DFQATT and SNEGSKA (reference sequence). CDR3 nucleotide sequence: TGCAGTGCTAACGGGCCTGAATCGGAGCAGTACTTC. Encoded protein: CSANGPESEQYF.

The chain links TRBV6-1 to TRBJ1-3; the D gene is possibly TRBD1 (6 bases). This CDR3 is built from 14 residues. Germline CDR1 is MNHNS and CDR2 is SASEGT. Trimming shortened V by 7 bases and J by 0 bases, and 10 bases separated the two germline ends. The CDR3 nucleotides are TGTGCCAGCATCACAGGGACCTCTGGAAACACCATATATTTT. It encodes CASITGTSGNTIYF.

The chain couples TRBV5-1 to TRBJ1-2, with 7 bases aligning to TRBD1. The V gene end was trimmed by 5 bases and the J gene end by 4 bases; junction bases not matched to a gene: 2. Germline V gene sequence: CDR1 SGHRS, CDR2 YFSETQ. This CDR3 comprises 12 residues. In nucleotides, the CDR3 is TGCGCCAGCAGGGGACAGTCCTATGGCTACACCTTC. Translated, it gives CASRGQSYGYTF.

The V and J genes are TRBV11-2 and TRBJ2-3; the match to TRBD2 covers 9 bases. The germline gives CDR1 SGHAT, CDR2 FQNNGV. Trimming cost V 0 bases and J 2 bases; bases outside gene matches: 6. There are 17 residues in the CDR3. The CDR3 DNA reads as TGTGCCAGCAGCTTAGAGAGAGCGGGGGGATTCACAGATACGCAGTATTTT. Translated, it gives CASSLERAGGFTDTQYF.

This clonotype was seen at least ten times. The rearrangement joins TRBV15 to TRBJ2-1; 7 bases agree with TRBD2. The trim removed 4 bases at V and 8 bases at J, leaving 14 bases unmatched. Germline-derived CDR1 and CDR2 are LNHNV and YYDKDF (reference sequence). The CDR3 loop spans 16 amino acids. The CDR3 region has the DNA TGTGCCACCAGCAAGAGATCTAGTTTAGCGGGCTATGAGCAGTTCTTC. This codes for CATSKRSSLAGYEQFF.

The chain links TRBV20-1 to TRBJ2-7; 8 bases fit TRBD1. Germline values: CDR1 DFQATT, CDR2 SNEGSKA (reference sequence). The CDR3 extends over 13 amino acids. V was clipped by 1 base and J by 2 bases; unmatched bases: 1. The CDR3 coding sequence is TGCAGTGCTAGAGGACAGGGGACCTACGAGCAGTACTTC. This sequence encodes CSARGQGTYEQYF.

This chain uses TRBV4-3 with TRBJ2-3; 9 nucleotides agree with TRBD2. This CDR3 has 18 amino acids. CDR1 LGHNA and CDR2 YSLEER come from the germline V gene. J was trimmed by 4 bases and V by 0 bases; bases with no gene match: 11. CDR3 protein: CASSQDWGASGNPDTQYF. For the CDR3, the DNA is TGCGCCAGCAGCCAAGATTGGGGGGCTAGCGGGAATCCAGATACGCAGTATTTT.

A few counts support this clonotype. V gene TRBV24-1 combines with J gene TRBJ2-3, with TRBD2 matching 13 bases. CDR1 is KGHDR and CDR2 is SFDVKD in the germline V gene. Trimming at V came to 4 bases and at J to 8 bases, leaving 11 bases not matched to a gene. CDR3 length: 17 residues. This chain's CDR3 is CATSDPGLAGVLATQYF. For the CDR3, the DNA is TGTGCCACCAGTGACCCCGGACTAGCGGGAGTATTAGCTACGCAGTATTTT.

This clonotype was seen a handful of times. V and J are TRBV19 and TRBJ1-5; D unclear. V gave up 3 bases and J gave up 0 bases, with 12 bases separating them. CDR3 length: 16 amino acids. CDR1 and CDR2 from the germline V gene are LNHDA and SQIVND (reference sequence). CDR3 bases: TGTGCCAGTAGTATTTTTATCGGCGGTAGCAATCAGCCCCAGCATTTT. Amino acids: CASSIFIGGSNQPQHF.

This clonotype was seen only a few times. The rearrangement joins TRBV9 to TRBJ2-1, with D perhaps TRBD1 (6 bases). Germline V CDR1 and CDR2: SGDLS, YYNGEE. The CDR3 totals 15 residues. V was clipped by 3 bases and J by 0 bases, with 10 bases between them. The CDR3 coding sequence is TGTGCCAGCAGCGGGGACAAGAGCTCCTACAATGAGCAGTTCTTC. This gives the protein CASSGDKSSYNEQFF. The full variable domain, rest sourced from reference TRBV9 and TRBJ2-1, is DSGVTQTPKHLITATGQRVTLRCSPRSGDLSVYWYQQSLDQGLQFLIQYYNGEERAKGNILERFSAQQFPDLHSELNLSSLELGDSALYFCASSGDKSSYNEQFFGPGTRLTVL.

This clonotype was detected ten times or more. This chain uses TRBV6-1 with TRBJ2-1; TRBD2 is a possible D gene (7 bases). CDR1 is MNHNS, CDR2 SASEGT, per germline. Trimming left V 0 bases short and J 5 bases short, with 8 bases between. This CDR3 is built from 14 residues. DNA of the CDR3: TGTGCCAGCAGTGAAGCGGGGGGGCACAATGAGCAGTTCTTC. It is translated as CASSEAGGHNEQFF.

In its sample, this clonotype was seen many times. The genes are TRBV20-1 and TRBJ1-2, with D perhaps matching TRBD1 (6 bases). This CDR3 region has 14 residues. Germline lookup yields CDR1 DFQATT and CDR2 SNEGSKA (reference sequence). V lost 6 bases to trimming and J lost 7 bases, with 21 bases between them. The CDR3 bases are TGCAGTGCCATCTGGGGGGGGGCGGCGGGTGGCTACACCTTC. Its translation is CSAIWGGAAGGYTF.

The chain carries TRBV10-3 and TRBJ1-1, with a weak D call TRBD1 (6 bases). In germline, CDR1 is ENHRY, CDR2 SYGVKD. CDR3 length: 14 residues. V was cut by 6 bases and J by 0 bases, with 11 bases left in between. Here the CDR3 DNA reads TGTGCCATCAGACCCACAGGGATGAACACTGAAGCTTTCTTT. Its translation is CAIRPTGMNTEAFF.

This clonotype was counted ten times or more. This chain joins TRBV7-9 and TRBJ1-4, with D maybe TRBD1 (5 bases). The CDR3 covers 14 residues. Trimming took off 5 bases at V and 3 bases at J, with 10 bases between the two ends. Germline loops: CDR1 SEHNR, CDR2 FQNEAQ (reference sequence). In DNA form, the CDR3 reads TGTGCCAGCAGCCCCGGGACGGCTAATGAAAAACTGTTTTTT. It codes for CASSPGTANEKLFF.

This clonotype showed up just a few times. The CDR3 loop reads CASSLGGVRTGELFF. In nucleotides, the CDR3 is TGTGCCAGCAGTTTGGGGGGGGTGAGGACCGGGGAGCTGTTTTTT. The chain recombines TRBV12-3 or TRBV12-4 with TRBJ2-2; TRBD2 agrees at 7 bases. Unmatched junction bases numbered 6, after V lost 3 bases and J lost 5 bases. The CDR3 is made up of 15 amino acids.

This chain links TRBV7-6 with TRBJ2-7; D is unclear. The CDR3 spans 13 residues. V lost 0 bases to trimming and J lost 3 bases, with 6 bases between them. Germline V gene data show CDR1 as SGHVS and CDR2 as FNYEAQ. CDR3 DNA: TGTGCCAGCAGCTTAGCACAGAGCTACGAGCAGTACTTC. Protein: CASSLAQSYEQYF.